A single sample gave rise to the 19 T cell receptor beta chains below, sequenced in a study of blood T cell repertoires in COVID-19. This table comes from immunoSEQ multiplex PCR, and its TCRdb copy is limited to in-frame clones, with some not included. This table holds about 80,000 clones, roughly 85% found once. The sample comprised peripheral blood. The receptors here all came from a man between 45 and 60 years old with COVID-19, enrolled during active disease.

The gene calls are TRBV7-8 and TRBJ1-6; possible D gene TRBD1, 5 bases. Trimming stripped 5 bases from V and 0 bases from J, with 17 bases between. This CDR3 is built from 18 residues. Germline V CDR1 and CDR2: SGHVS, FQNEAQ. CDR3 DNA sequence: TGTGCCAGCAGCCAGGCTGTTGGGGGGAGCTCCTATAATTCACCCCTCCACTTT. It is translated as CASSQAVGGSSYNSPLHF.

The CDR3 sequence: CASSLDVSSYNEQFF. The CDR3 bases are TGTGCCAGCAGCTTAGACGTGAGCTCCTACAATGAGCAGTTCTTC. This sequence joins TRBV7-6 and TRBJ2-1; no firm D call. The CDR3 has 15 residues. Germline-derived CDR1 and CDR2 are SGHVS and FNYEAQ. Deletions cut 1 base from V and 0 bases from J, with 7 bases between.

The chain recombines TRBV6-4 with TRBJ2-3; 7 bases line up with TRBD2. The CDR3 spans 15 residues. The germline V gene has CDR1 MRHNA and CDR2 SNTAGT. The trim removed 3 bases at V and 8 bases at J, leaving 11 bases unmatched. CDR3 nucleotide sequence: TGTGCCAGCAGTGAAGGGGAGGGACGTCCCTCTACGCAGTATTTT. This codes for CASSEGEGRPSTQYF.

The chain recombines TRBV19 with TRBJ1-1; 9 bases are a match to TRBD1. This CDR3 spans 14 amino acids. After removal of 8 bases from V and 1 base from J, the junction contained 5 bases not matched to a gene. CDR1 is LNHDA and CDR2 is SQIVND in the germline V gene (reference sequence). CDR3 coding DNA: TGTGCCAGTGTACAGGGGGCGGCGAACACTGAAGCTTTCTTT. It specifies CASVQGAANTEAFF.

This chain connects TRBV18 to TRBJ2-4, with a possible D match to TRBD2 (6 bases). This CDR3 is 17 amino acids long. Deletions cut 1 base from V and 1 base from J, with 14 bases between. In germline, CDR1 is KGHSH, CDR2 LQKENI. CDR3 sequence: CASSPREVTIAKNIQYF. DNA for the CDR3: TGTGCCAGCTCACCACGGGAGGTAACTATTGCCAAAAACATTCAGTACTTC.

The V gene is TRBV5-4, the J gene TRBJ2-6; TRBD1 matches at 7 bases. CDR1 is SGHNT and CDR2 is YYREEE in the germline V gene (reference sequence). The CDR3 spans 17 residues. The V and J ends lost 9 bases and 0 bases, in that order; junction bases with no gene match: 12. The CDR3 protein is CATSEWDSPSGANVLTF. The CDR3 nucleotides are TGTGCCACCTCCGAGTGGGACAGTCCCTCTGGGGCCAACGTCCTGACTTTC.

This clone was observed a few times. The V gene is TRBV7-8, the J gene TRBJ2-7; TRBD1 is a possible D gene (5 bases). V lost 1 base and J lost 3, with 13 bases in between. Germline V gene lookup returns CDR1 SGHVS and CDR2 FQNEAQ. CDR3 length: 15 residues. The CDR3 nucleotides read TGTGCCAGCAGCTTAGGTGTGGACAAGGGCTACGAGCAGTACTTC. The encoded protein is CASSLGVDKGYEQYF.

The rearrangement links TRBV5-6 to TRBJ1-4; 7 nucleotides align to TRBD1. The germline CDR1 and CDR2 sequences are SGHDT and YYEEEE. The CDR3 totals 14 residues. The J segment lost 10 bases and the V segment lost 0 bases, leaving 6 bases of the junction unmatched. Written as DNA, the CDR3 is TGTGCCAGCAGCTTGGTCAGGGGGGAGCGAAAACTGTTTTTT. It is translated as CASSLVRGERKLFF.

The chain links TRBV7-2 to TRBJ2-4; a weak D match, TRBD1 (6 bases). The germline V gene encodes CDR1 SGHTA and CDR2 FQGNSA. CDR3 size: 15 residues. V lost 6 bases to trimming and J lost 1 base, with 13 bases between them. The CDR3 bases are TGTGCCAGCAGTCCAGGGGCGGTGGCCAAAAACATTCAGTACTTC. It encodes CASSPGAVAKNIQYF. Full variable domain (missing parts from reference TRBV7-2 and TRBJ2-4): GAGVSQSPSNKVTEKGKDVELRCDPISGHTALYWYRQSLGQGLEFLIYFQGNSAPDKSGLPSDRFSAERTGGSVSTLTIQRTQQEDSAVYLCASSPGAVAKNIQYFGAGTRLSVL.

This chain connects TRBV4-1 to TRBJ1-5; D may be TRBD1 (6 bases). The CDR3 consists of 18 residues. Trimming removed 2 bases from V and 2 bases from J, with 19 bases in between. Germline V lookup: CDR1 MGHRA, CDR2 YSYEKL. The CDR3 nucleotides read TGCGCCAGCAGCCAACTCTGGGCGGGGGCCGCGGGCAATCAGCCCCAGCATTTT. It codes for CASSQLWAGAAGNQPQHF.

This clone was recorded only once. This chain connects TRBV27 to TRBJ2-1, with 11 bases matching TRBD1. The CDR3 spans 14 residues. Germline V gene data show CDR1 as MNHEY and CDR2 as SMNVEV (reference sequence). J was trimmed by 8 bases and V by 2 bases; bases with no gene match: 2. The CDR3: CASSLGQGAYEQFF. The DNA of the CDR3 is TGTGCCAGCAGTTTAGGACAGGGGGCCTATGAGCAGTTCTTC.

The CDR3 DNA reads as TGTGCCACCAGCAGAGGGGACGGAGTAGCGGGAACAGATACGCAGTATTTT. Protein: CATSRGDGVAGTDTQYF. The V call is TRBV15, the J call TRBJ2-3; TRBD2 matches at 8 bases. Per the germline V gene, CDR1 is LNHNV and CDR2 is YYDKDF (reference sequence). The junction had 9 bases not matched to a gene; V was cut back by 1 base and J by 3 bases. The CDR3 extends over 17 amino acids.

The genes are TRBV9 and TRBJ1-3; TRBD1 aligns across 8 bases. V gave up 3 bases and J gave up 0 bases; unmatched junction bases: 5. Germline CDR1 SGDLS, CDR2 YYNGEE. This CDR3 is 16 amino acids long. The CDR3 sequence: CASSGRTGSSGNTIYF. The CDR3 DNA sequence: TGTGCCAGCAGCGGCAGGACAGGGAGCTCTGGAAACACCATATATTTT.

V and J are TRBV9 and TRBJ2-3; D may be TRBD2 (5 bases). Germline-derived CDR1 and CDR2 are SGDLS and YYNGEE. This CDR3 is built from 15 residues. The V end lost 1 base, the J end lost 1 base, and 10 bases lay between the germline ends. The DNA of the CDR3 is TGTGCCAGCAGCGTACGGAGCGGACGCACAGATACGCAGTATTTT. Its protein is CASSVRSGRTDTQYF.

The genes are TRBV15 and TRBJ2-1; maybe TRBD1 (6 bases). Germline CDR1 is LNHNV and CDR2 is YYDKDF (reference sequence). Between the trimmed V and J ends, which lost 0 bases and 2 bases, there was a span of 11 bases. The CDR3 covers 16 residues. The CDR3 sequence is CATSREGRGPYNEQFF. In DNA, the CDR3 is TGTGCCACCAGCAGAGAGGGCAGGGGCCCCTACAATGAGCAGTTCTTC.

The chain joins TRBV4-3 to TRBJ2-7; D might be TRBD1 (5 bases). Germline CDR1 is LGHNA and CDR2 is YSLEER. The V gene lost 4 bases and the J gene lost 1 base, with 29 bases spanning the gap. The CDR3 contains 20 residues. CDR3 loop: CASSPTYQGLRVDSSYEQYF. In nucleotides, the CDR3 is TGCGCCAGCAGCCCAACGTATCAAGGGTTAAGGGTAGACAGTTCCTACGAGCAGTACTTC.

V is TRBV11-1 and J is TRBJ2-5, with 10 bases matching TRBD1. Germline V gives CDR1 SGHAT, CDR2 FQDESV (reference sequence). This CDR3 has 14 residues. Trimming took 5 bases from V and 4 from J; bases not matched to a gene: 4. CDR3 amino acids: CASSHRTGGETQYF. The CDR3 coding sequence is TGTGCCAGCAGCCACAGGACAGGGGGAGAGACCCAGTACTTC.

The chain employs TRBV7-6 and TRBJ1-3, with D perhaps TRBD1 (6 bases). Trimming took 5 bases from V and 0 from J, leaving 14 bases between them. The germline V gene has CDR1 SGHVS and CDR2 FNYEAQ. The CDR3 has 16 amino acids. The DNA for the CDR3 is TGTGCCAGCAGCGGTGGGGGCCAAAACTCTGGAAACACCATATATTTT. Translation gives CASSGGGQNSGNTIYF.

The rearrangement uses TRBV14 and TRBJ1-3; D is perhaps TRBD1 (6 bases). Germline V lookup: CDR1 SGHDN, CDR2 FVKESK. Trimming stripped 0 bases from V and 0 bases from J, with 21 bases between. This CDR3 has 20 amino acids. CDR3: CASSQDTWTARVSSGNTIYF. CDR3 bases: TGTGCCAGCAGCCAAGACACCTGGACAGCCAGGGTGTCCTCTGGAAACACCATATATTTT. Full variable domain (missing parts from reference TRBV14 and TRBJ1-3): EAGVTQFPSHSVIEKGQTVTLRCDPISGHDNLYWYRRVMGKEIKFLLHFVKESKQDESGMPNNRFLAERTGGTYSTLKVQPAELEDSGVYFCASSQDTWTARVSSGNTIYFGEGSWLTVV.